This T cell receptor (beta chain) was profiled in a study of response to subunit inactivated influenza vaccine. V was pared by 1 base and J by 0 bases, with 1 base between. Germline CDR1 reads DFQATT; CDR2 reads SNEGSKA (reference sequence). The CDR3 sequence is 12 residues long. MiXCR was run by TCRdb on the RT-PCR reads, yielding one entry per CDR3 protein. The table records roughly 670,000 distinct CDR3 sequences, 14% of them present only once. This sequence originates from a man aged 50-60 years who received an inactivated influenza vaccine. This chain links TRBV20-1 with TRBJ1-3; no clear D. The input for sequencing was PBMCs from blood, taken 14 days before vaccination. CDR3 nucleotides: TGCAGTGCTAGAGTCTCTGGAAACACCATATATTTT. This sequence encodes CSARVSGNTIYF.